This entry describes one T cell receptor beta chain. The germline V gene has CDR1 KGHSH and CDR2 LQKENI. J was trimmed by 5 bases and V by 6 bases; bases with no gene match: 9. CDR3 length equals 14 residues. Only in-frame clones appear in the TCRdb table, and some are missing; sequencing was by immunoSEQ multiplex PCR. The sample includes 350,000 to 450,000 clones, approximately 90% of them seen just once. The data belong to a study of blood T cell repertoires in COVID-19. Turning to the study itself: Some COVID-19 samples were acute and others convalescent; all came from the United States, Italy and Spain.

Clinical history as reported by participants underpinned cohort assignment. The sequenced material came from PBMCs or T cells enriched from blood (not recorded which). V usage is TRBV18 and J usage is TRBJ1-1; 7 nucleotides line up with TRBD1. The receptor's source is a woman between 18 and 29 years old who had been exposed to COVID-19. CDR3 region: CASSPSGRGTEAFF. The CDR3 coding sequence is TGTGCCAGCTCCCCAAGTGGCAGGGGGACTGAAGCTTTCTTT.